The 14 T cell receptor beta chains in this list originate from one sample, sequenced in a study of shared clonotypes between healthy human individuals. Positive CCR7 selection of CD45RO-negative cells yielded the naive CD8 cells, and terminally differentiated effector memory CD45RA+ cells were excluded. Clones were sequenced by immunoSEQ multiplex PCR, and TCRdb holds only the in-frame ones, with some missing. Of around 580,000 clones in the sample, roughly 98% were seen once. The sample taken for sequencing was naive CD8+ T cells sorted from blood. The receptors were gathered from a man aged 30 to 45 in good health.

This clone was observed once. V is TRBV27 and J is TRBJ2-7; 9 bases agree with TRBD1. The ends lost 5 bases at V and 6 bases at J; junction bases unmatched: 5. The germline V gene encodes CDR1 MNHEY and CDR2 SMNVEV (reference sequence). This CDR3 has 13 residues. CDR3 region: CASSLQGAIEQYF. CDR3 nucleotide sequence: TGTGCCAGCAGTCTACAGGGGGCGATCGAGCAGTACTTC.

About this clone itself: Other DNA variants within this sample encode the same CDR3. The CDR3 bases are TGTGCCAGCAGCCCCAGGGACAGGACCTACGAGCAGTACTTC. This gives the protein CASSPRDRTYEQYF. The rearrangement links TRBV7-9 to TRBJ2-7, with 8 bases matching TRBD1. The trim removed 5 bases at V and 2 bases at J, leaving 5 bases unmatched. Germline V lookup: CDR1 SEHNR, CDR2 FQNEAQ (reference sequence). The CDR3 extends over 14 amino acids.

The chain joins TRBV6-1 to TRBJ2-1; 15 bases are shared with TRBD2. After removal of 2 bases from V and 6 bases from J, the junction contained 5 bases not matched to a gene. The CDR3 is made up of 17 amino acids. Germline CDR1 and CDR2: MNHNS and SASEGT. The CDR3 is CASSETVGLAGGNEQFF. The CDR3 nucleotides read TGTGCCAGCAGTGAAACCGTGGGACTAGCGGGAGGCAATGAGCAGTTCTTC.

The chain carries TRBV27 and TRBJ1-2; possible D gene TRBD1, 5 bases. The ends were cut back, 1 base at V and 8 bases at J, with 11 bases in the middle. The CDR3 covers 13 residues. The germline V gene has CDR1 MNHEY and CDR2 SMNVEV (reference sequence). The CDR3 sequence: CASSLLSGTGYTF. CDR3 sequence (DNA): TGTGCCAGCAGTTTATTGTCAGGGACCGGCTACACCTTC.

The V gene is TRBV4-1, the J gene TRBJ2-7; 8 nucleotides match TRBD2. Germline V gene data show CDR1 as MGHRA and CDR2 as YSYEKL. V shed 4 bases, J shed 4 bases, and the junction held 3 bases outside the gene matches. The CDR3 consists of 13 residues. The CDR3 protein is CASSLAGSYEQYF. In DNA, the CDR3 is TGCGCCAGCAGCCTAGCGGGATCGTACGAGCAGTACTTC.

The gene calls are TRBV9 and TRBJ2-1, with TRBD2 matching 10 bases. Germline trimming cut 2 bases from V and 2 bases from J; bases unmatched to any gene: 10. The CDR3 covers 18 residues. Germline CDR1 and CDR2: SGDLS and YYNGEE. CDR3 coding DNA: TGTGCCAGCAGCGTTTCTCTACTAGCGGGAACCACCTACAATGAGCAGTTCTTC. Its translation is CASSVSLLAGTTYNEQFF.

This chain connects TRBV21-1 to TRBJ1-4. TRBV21-1 is a pseudogene segment. This CDR3 has 18 residues. CDR3 region: CASSKVPPKGLTNEKLFF. In DNA, the CDR3 is TGTGCCAGCAGCAAAGTGCCCCCAAAAGGGCTAACTAATGAAAAACTGTTTTTT.

A single count supports this clone. The chain links TRBV11-2 to TRBJ2-5; possibly TRBD1 or TRBD2 for D (6 bases each). The CDR3 length is 14 residues. In germline, CDR1 is SGHAT, CDR2 FQNNGV. The ends were cut back, 5 bases at V and 1 base at J, with 11 bases in the middle. The CDR3 sequence: CASSNRDSQETQYF. The CDR3 region has the DNA TGTGCCAGCAGCAACAGGGACTCCCAAGAGACCCAGTACTTC.

With respect to this clone: The sample contains more than one DNA sequence encoding this CDR3. The rearrangement uses TRBV27 and TRBJ2-3, with D maybe TRBD1 (5 bases). CDR3 length equals 12 residues. From germline, CDR1 is MNHEY and CDR2 SMNVEV (reference sequence). Trimming took 3 bases from V and 6 from J, leaving 7 bases between them. The CDR3 protein is CASSFPGDTQYF. In nucleotides, the CDR3 is TGTGCCAGCAGTTTCCCAGGGGATACGCAGTATTTT.

The chain couples TRBV7-9 to TRBJ2-2; D remains ambiguous. Trimming took 3 bases from V and 0 from J, leaving 8 bases between them. Per the germline V gene, CDR1 is SEHNR and CDR2 is FQNEAQ (reference sequence). The CDR3 spans 15 residues. The CDR3 here is CASSFHRPNTGELFF. CDR3 in DNA: TGTGCCAGCAGCTTCCACAGACCGAACACCGGGGAGCTGTTTTTT.

This clone was seen once. The V and J genes are TRBV10-3 and TRBJ2-3; 10 positions match TRBD1. The CDR3 sequence is 17 residues long. Germline CDR1 is ENHRY and CDR2 is SYGVKD. V was pared by 5 bases and J by 1 base, with 9 bases of the junction left unmatched. CDR3 sequence reads: CAISSPGQGIGTDTQYF. CDR3 nucleotides: TGTGCCATCAGTTCACCGGGACAGGGGATAGGCACAGATACGCAGTATTTT.

V is TRBV5-6 and J is TRBJ2-7; D is perhaps TRBD2 (5 bases). There are 15 residues in the CDR3. V was trimmed by 6 bases and J by 3 bases, leaving 19 bases between them. The germline gives CDR1 SGHDT, CDR2 YYEEEE. CDR3 in amino acids: CASTTWAEANYEQYF. CDR3 nucleotides: TGTGCCAGCACCACATGGGCGGAGGCGAACTACGAGCAGTACTTC.

The V and J genes are TRBV25-1 and TRBJ2-2, with 8 bases identical to TRBD2. CDR1 is MGHDK and CDR2 is SYGVNS in the germline V gene. The junction had 6 bases not matched to a gene; V was cut back by 5 bases and J by 4 bases. This CDR3 is 15 amino acids long. The CDR3 DNA is TGTGCCAGCAGTCCCAGCGGGAGATCCACCGGGGAGCTGTTTTTT. This gives the protein CASSPSGRSTGELFF.

The chain employs TRBV11-3 and TRBJ2-3; 9 bases match TRBD2. Germline assignment: CDR1 SGHNT and CDR2 YENEEA. The CDR3 is made up of 16 amino acids. Trimming took 4 bases from V and 0 from J; bases not matched to a gene: 5. CDR3 loop: CASSYGLASSTDTQYF. CDR3 sequence (DNA): TGTGCCAGCAGCTACGGACTAGCGTCTAGCACAGATACGCAGTATTTT.